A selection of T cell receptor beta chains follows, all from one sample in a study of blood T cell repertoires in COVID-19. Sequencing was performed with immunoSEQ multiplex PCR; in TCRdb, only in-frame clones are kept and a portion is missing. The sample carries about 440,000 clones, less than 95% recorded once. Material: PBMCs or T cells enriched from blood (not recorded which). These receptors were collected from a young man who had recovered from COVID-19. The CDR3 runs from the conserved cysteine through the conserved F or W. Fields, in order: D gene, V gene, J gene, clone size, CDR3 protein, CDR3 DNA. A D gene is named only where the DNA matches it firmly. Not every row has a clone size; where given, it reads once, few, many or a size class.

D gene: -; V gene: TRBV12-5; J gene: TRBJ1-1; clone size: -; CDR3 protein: CASGLVLRGASVEAFF; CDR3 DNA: TGTGCTAGTGGTTTGGTACTCAGGGGTGCCTCTGTAGAAGCTTTCTTT
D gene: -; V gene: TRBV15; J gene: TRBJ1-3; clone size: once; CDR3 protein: CATSRDILSSGNTIYF; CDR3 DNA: TGTGCCACCAGCAGAGATATTCTGAGCTCTGGAAACACCATATATTTT
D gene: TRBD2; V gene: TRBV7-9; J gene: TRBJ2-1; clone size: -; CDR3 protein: CASSYGLAGISYNEQFF; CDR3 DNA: TGTGCCAGCAGTTACGGACTAGCGGGAATCTCCTACAATGAGCAGTTCTTC
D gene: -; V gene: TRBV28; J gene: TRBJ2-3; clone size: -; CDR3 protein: CASSSVADTQYF; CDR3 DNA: TGTGCCAGCAGTTCAGTTGCTGATACGCAGTATTTT
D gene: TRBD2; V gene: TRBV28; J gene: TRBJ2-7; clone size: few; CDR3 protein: CASSFTSGAYEQYF; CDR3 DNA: TGTGCCAGCAGTTTTACTAGCGGGGCCTACGAGCAGTACTTC
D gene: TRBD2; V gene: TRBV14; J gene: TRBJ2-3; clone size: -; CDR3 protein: CASSQDRRVRTSGWSAGDTQYF; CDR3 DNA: TGTGCCAGCAGCCAAGATAGGCGGGTTAGGACTAGCGGGTGGTCCGCCGGAGATACGCAGTATTTT
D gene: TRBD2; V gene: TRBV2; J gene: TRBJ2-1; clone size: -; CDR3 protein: CASSLRTSGSISYNEQFF; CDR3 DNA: TGTGCCAGCAGTTTAAGGACTAGCGGGAGTATCTCCTACAATGAGCAGTTCTTC
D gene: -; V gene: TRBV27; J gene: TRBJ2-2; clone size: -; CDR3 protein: CATTPGGGSTGELFF; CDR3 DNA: TGTGCCACTACGCCAGGAGGGGGCTCGACCGGGGAGCTGTTTTTT
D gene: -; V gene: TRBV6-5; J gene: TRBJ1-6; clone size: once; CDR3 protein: CASSSEGYSSPLHF; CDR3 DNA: TGTGCCAGCAGTTCCGAGGGTTATAGCTCACCCCTCCACTTT
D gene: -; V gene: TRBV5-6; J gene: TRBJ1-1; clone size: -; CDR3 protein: CASSLGQRNTEAFF; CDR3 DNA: TGTGCCAGCAGCCTTGGACAGAGGAACACTGAAGCTTTCTTT
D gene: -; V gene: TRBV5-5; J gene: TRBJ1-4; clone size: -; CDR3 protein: CASSLSLQNHEKLFF; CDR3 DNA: TGTGCCAGCAGCTTGAGCTTACAGAATCATGAAAAACTGTTTTTT
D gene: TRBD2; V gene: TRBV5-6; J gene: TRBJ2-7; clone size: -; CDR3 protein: CASSLGLAGDYEQYF; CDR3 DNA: TGTGCCAGCAGTCTAGGACTAGCGGGAGATTACGAGCAGTACTTC
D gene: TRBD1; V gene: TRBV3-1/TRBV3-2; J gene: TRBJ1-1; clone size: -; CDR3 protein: CASSPNRGTEAFF; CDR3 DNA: TGTGCCAGCAGCCCGAACAGGGGTACTGAAGCTTTCTTT
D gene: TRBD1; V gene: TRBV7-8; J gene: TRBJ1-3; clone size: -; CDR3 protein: CASSYLGQGAAGNTIYF; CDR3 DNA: TGTGCCAGCAGCTACCTGGGACAGGGGGCTGCTGGAAACACCATATATTTT
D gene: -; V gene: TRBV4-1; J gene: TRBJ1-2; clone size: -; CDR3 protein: CASSHSPSTGPSYGYTF; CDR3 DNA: TGCGCCAGCAGCCACTCGCCCTCCACAGGACCAAGCTATGGCTACACCTTC
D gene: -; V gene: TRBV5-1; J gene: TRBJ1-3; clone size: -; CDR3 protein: CASSLEELGGSGNTIYF; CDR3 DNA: TGCGCCAGCAGCTTGGAAGAATTGGGGGGTTCTGGAAACACCATATATTTT
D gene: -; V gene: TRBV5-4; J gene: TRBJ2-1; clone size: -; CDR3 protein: CASSLRGGNNEQFF; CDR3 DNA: TGTGCCAGCAGCTTGAGGGGGGGAAACAATGAGCAGTTCTTC
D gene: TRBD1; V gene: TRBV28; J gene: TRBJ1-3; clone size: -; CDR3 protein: CASSSPGQARSGNTIYF; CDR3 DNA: TGTGCCAGCAGTTCCCCAGGACAGGCACGCTCTGGAAACACCATATATTTT
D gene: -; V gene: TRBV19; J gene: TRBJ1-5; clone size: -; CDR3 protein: CASSEGTSYSNQPQHF; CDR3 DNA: TGTGCCAGTAGTGAGGGGACAAGTTATAGCAATCAGCCCCAGCATTTT
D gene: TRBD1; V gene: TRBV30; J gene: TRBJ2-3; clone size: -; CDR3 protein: CAWSVRPGQGRHTQYF; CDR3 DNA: TGTGCCTGGAGTGTAAGACCGGGACAGGGACGGCATACGCAGTATTTT
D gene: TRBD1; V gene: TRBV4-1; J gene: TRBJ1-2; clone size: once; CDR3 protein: CASSQPRQGANYGYTF; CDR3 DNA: TGCGCCAGCAGCCAACCTCGACAGGGGGCGAACTATGGCTACACCTTC
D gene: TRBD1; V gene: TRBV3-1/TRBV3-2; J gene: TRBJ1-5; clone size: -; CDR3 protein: CASSQSAGQPPRPQHF; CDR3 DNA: TGTGCCAGCAGCCAATCCGCGGGACAGCCCCCGCGGCCCCAGCATTTT
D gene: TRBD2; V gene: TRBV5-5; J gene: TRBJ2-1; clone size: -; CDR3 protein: CASSLLASGILNEQFF; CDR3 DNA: TGTGCCAGCAGCTTGCTGGCTAGCGGGATCCTCAATGAGCAGTTCTTC
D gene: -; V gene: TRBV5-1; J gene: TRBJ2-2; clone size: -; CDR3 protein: CASSVTGARTGELFF; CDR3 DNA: TGCGCCAGCAGCGTGACTGGAGCGCGGACCGGGGAGCTGTTTTTT
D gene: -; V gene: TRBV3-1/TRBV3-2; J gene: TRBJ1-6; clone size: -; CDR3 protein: CASSSPVENSPLHF; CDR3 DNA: TGTGCCAGCAGCTCACCCGTAGAGAATTCACCCCTCCACTTT
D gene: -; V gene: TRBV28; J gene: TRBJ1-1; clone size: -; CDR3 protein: CASSLNPGGAFF; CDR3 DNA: TGTGCCAGCAGTTTAAACCCGGGGGGGGCTTTCTTT
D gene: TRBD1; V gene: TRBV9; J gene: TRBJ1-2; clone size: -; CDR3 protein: CASSWGQQDYGYTF; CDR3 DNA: TGTGCCAGCAGCTGGGGACAGCAAGACTATGGCTACACCTTC
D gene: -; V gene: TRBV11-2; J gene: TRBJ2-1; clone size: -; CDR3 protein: CASSLDPGLLNEQFF; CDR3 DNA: TGTGCCAGCAGCTTAGATCCCGGACTACTCAATGAGCAGTTCTTC
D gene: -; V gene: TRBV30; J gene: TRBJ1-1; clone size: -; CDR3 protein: CAWSVPMSGNTEAFF; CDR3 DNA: TGTGCCTGGAGTGTACCCATGTCAGGGAACACTGAAGCTTTCTTT
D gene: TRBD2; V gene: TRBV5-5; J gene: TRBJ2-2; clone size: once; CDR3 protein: CASSPSGRALSGELFF; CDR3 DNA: TGTGCCAGCAGCCCTAGCGGGAGGGCGCTCTCCGGGGAGCTGTTTTTT
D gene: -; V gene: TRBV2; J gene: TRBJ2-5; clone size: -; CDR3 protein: CASSDRGSWETQYF; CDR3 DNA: TGTGCCAGCAGTGACAGGGGATCTTGGGAGACCCAGTACTTC
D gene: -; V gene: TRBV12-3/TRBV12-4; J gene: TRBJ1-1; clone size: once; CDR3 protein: CASTKQGTTEAFF; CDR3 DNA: TGTGCCAGCACCAAACAGGGAACGACTGAAGCTTTCTTT
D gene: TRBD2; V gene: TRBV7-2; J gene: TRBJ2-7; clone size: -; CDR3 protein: CASSLGGRLANYEQYF; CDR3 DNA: TGTGCCAGCAGCTTGGGGGGACGACTAGCGAACTACGAGCAGTACTTC
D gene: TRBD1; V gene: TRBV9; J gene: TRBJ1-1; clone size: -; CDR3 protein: CASSPWTGSGTEAFF; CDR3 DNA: TGTGCCAGCAGCCCCTGGACAGGCTCGGGCACTGAAGCTTTCTTT
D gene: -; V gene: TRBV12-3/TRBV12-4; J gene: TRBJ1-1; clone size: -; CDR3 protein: CASSPLGHTEAFF; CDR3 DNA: TGTGCCAGCAGCCCCCTGGGGCACACTGAAGCTTTCTTT
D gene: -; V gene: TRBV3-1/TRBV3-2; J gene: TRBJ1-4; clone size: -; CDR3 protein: CASSQELTASNEKLFF; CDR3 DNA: TGTGCCAGCAGCCAAGAGTTGACAGCCAGTAATGAAAAACTGTTTTTT
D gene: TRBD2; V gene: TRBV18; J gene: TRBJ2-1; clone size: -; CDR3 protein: CASSRAGTSGVYNEQFF; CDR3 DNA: TGTGCCAGCTCACGCGCCGGGACTAGCGGGGTCTACAATGAGCAGTTCTTC
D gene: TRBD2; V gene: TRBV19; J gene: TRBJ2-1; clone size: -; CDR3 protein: CASSSGLAGGTRSYNEQFF; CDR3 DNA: TGTGCCAGTAGTTCCGGACTAGCGGGAGGCACCCGCTCCTACAATGAGCAGTTCTTC
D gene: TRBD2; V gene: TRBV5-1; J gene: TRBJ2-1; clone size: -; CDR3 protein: CASSLTRTSPVNYEQFF; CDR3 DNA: TGCGCCAGCAGCTTGACCAGGACTAGCCCCGTTAACTATGAGCAGTTCTTC
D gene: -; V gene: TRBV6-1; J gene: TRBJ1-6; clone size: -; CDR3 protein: CASSDTGNSPLHF; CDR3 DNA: TGTGCCAGCAGTGATACAGGGAATTCACCCCTCCACTTT
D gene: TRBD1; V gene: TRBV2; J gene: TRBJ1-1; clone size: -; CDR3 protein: CASSESLRGPFF; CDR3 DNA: TGTGCCAGCAGTGAATCCTTGAGGGGGCCTTTCTTT
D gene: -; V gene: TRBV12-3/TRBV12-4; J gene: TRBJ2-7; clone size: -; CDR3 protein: CASKGRMGEQYF; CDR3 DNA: TGTGCCAGCAAGGGGCGAATGGGCGAGCAGTACTTC
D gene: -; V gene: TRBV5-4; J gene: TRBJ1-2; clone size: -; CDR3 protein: CASSPVDRNYGYTF; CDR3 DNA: TGTGCCAGCAGCCCGGTGGACAGAAATTATGGCTACACCTTC
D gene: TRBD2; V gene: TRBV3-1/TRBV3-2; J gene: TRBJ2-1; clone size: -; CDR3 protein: CASSLSSGGLNHEQFF; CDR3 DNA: TGTGCCAGCAGCCTCTCTAGCGGGGGGCTAAATCATGAGCAGTTCTTC
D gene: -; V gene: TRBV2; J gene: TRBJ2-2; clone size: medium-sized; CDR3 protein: CASSARWTGELFF; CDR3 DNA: TGTGCCAGCAGCGCCCGGTGGACCGGGGAGCTGTTTTTT
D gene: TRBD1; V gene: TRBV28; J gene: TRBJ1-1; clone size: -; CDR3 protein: CASSLFRTGGLNTEAFF; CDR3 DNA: TGTGCCAGCAGTTTGTTTCGGACAGGTGGACTCAACACTGAAGCTTTCTTT
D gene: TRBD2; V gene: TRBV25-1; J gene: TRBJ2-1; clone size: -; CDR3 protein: CASSDVTSGRNNEQFF; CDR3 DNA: TGTGCCAGCAGTGATGTGACTAGCGGGAGGAATAATGAGCAGTTCTTC
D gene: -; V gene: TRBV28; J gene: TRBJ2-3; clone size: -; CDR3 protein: CASSSRGDTQYF; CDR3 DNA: TGTGCCAGCAGCTCAAGGGGAGATACGCAGTATTTT
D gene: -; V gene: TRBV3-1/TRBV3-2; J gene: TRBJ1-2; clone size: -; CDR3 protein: CASSRAEPGAYGYTF; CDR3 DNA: TGTGCCAGCAGCCGGGCCGAGCCTGGGGCCTATGGCTACACCTTC